This TCR beta chain was recorded in a study of blood T cell repertoires in COVID-19. Patients at the Seattle site were enrolled during active infection and followed longitudinally. V lost 3 bases to trimming and J lost 1 base, with 9 bases between them. The CDR3 runs 15 residues. Germline values: CDR1 MGHRA, CDR2 YSYEKL. Authors' data handling: By means of reference gene primer amplification, nucleated cell counts were estimated. Sequenced by immunoSEQ multiplex PCR; TCRdb stores in-frame clones only, minus some. The DNA was the basis for D and trimming; V, J and clone size are from that table. This table has 200,000 to 300,000 clones, about nine tenths appearing once.

The sequenced material came from peripheral blood. This chain connects TRBV4-1 to TRBJ1-4; D gene uncertain. The TCR was taken from a man between 25 and 39 years old with COVID-19, enrolled during active disease. DNA of the CDR3: TGCGCCAGCAGCCAGAGGGAGGTAACTAATGAAAAACTGTTTTTT. Amino acids: CASSQREVTNEKLFF.